The table lists the clone carrying this TCR beta chain with a few counts. Germline V gives CDR1 SGHRS, CDR2 YFSETQ. Trimming shortened V by 4 bases and J by 5 bases, and 17 bases separated the two germline ends. This CDR3 spans 15 amino acids. This entry comes from a study of T-cell memory formation after mild COVID-19. TCRdb re-derived calls from the 5' RACE reads in MiXCR, one entry per CDR3 protein. The table lists 110,000 to 150,000 distinct CDR3 sequences, approximately 25% of them singletons. The source material was PBMCs or a T cell subset sorted from them (not recorded which). This receptor was taken from an adult woman who had mild COVID-19 (a few samples of this study predate the infection). Cell type and time point are not known. The genes are TRBV5-1 and TRBJ2-3; tentative D call: TRBD2 (6 bases). CDR3 in amino acids: CASSVGGGHEDTQYF. DNA of the CDR3: TGCGCCAGCAGCGTCGGGGGTGGGCATGAAGATACGCAGTATTTT.